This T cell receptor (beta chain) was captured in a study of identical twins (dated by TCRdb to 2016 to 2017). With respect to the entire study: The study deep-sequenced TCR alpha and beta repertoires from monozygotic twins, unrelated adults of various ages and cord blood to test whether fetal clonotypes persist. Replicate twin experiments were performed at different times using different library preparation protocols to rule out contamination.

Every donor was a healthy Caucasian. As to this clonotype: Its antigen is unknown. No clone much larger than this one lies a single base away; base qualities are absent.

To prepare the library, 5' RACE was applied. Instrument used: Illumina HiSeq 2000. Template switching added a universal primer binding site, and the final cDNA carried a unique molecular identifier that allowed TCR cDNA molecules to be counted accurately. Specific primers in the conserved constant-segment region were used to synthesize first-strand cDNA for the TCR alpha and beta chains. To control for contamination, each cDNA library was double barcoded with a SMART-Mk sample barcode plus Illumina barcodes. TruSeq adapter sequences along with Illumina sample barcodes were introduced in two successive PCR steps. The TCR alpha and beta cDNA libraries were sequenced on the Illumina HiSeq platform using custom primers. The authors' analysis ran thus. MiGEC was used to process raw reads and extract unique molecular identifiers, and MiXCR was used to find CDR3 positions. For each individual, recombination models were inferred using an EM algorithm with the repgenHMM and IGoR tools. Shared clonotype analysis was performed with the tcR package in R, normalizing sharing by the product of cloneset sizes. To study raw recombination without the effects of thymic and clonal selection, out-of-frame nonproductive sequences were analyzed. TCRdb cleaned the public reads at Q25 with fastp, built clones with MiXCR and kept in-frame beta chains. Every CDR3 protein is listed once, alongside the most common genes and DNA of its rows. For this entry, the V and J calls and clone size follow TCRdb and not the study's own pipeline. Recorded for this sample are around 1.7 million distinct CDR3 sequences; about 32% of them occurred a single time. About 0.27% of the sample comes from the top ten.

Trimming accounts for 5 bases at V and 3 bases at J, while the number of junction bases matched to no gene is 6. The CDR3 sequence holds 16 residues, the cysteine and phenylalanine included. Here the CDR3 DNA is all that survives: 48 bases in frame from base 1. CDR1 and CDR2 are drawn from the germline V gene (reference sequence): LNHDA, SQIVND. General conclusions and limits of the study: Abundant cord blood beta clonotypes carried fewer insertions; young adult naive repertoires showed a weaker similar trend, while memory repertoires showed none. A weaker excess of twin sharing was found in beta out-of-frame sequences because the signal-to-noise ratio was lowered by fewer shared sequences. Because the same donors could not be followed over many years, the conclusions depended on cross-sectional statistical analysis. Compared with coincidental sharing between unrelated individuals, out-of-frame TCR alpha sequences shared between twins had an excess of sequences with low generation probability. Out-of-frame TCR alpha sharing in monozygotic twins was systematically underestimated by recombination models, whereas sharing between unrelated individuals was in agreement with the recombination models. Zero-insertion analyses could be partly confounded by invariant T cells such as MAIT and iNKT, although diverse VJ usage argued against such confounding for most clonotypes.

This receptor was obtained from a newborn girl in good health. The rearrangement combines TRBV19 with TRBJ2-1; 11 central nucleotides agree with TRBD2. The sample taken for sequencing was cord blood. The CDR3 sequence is CASSARLAGYYNEQFF. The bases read TGTGCCAGTAGTGCAAGACTAGCGGGATACTACAATGAGCAGTTCTTC.